What follows are 20 T cell receptor beta chains derived from one specimen sequenced in a study of T cell repertoires in cytomegalovirus infection. TCRdb redid the calling of the reads with MiXCR, one entry per CDR3 protein. Counted here are 630,000 or so distinct CDR3 sequences, roughly 24% occurring once; the ten biggest clones make up roughly 8%. Sequenced: CD8+ T cells from PBMCs. Receptors originate from a human donor in good health (CMV status not recorded). Some clones in this sample may be carry-over from other donors' samples.

The chain employs TRBV6-2 or TRBV6-3 and TRBJ2-7; 8 bases agree with TRBD1. The CDR3 sequence is 13 residues long. Germline V CDR1 and CDR2: MNHEY, SVGEGT. The DNA for the CDR3 is TGTGCCGGCAGTCCTGGACAGGGCTACGAGCAGTACGTC. Translating it yields CAGSPGQGYEQYV.

This chain links TRBV7-4 with TRBJ1-1; weak D call: TRBD1 (5 bases). This CDR3 spans 14 amino acids. V gave up 4 bases and J gave up 4 bases, with 13 bases separating them. The germline gives CDR1 SGHVT, CDR2 SQSDAQ. The CDR3 protein is CASSSEGVTTEAFF. CDR3 bases: TGTGCCAGCAGCTCCGAAGGGGTCACCACTGAAGCTTTCTTT.

This clonotype was counted at least ten times. The chain recombines TRBV7-6 with TRBJ2-1, with TRBD2 matching 8 bases. CDR3 length: 15 amino acids. V trimming: 5 bases; J trimming: 3 bases; junction bases outside the gene matches: 6. Per germline, CDR1 SGHVS and CDR2 FNYEAQ. This CDR3 reads CASSRSGGLYNEQFF. In DNA form, the CDR3 reads TGTGCCAGCAGCCGAAGCGGGGGACTCTACAATGAGCAGTTCTTC.

This clonotype was picked up one time. This chain links TRBV29-1 with TRBJ1-2; unclear D gene. The CDR3 loop spans 13 amino acids. Trimming stripped 4 bases from V and 6 bases from J, with 15 bases between. Germline V CDR1 and CDR2: SQVTM, ANQGSEA. The CDR3 here is CSVVDIPGNGYTF. The CDR3 bases are TGCAGCGTTGTAGACATCCCCGGGAATGGCTACACCTTC. The full variable domain, completed using reference TRBV29-1 and TRBJ1-2, is SAVISQKPSRDICQRGTSLTIQCQVDSQVTMMFWYRQQPGQSLTLIATANQGSEATYESGFVIDKFPISRPNLTFSTLTVSNMSPEDSSIYLCSVVDIPGNGYTFGSGTRLTVV.

Ten or more counts support this clonotype. The chain links TRBV6-2 or TRBV6-3 to TRBJ2-1; D is undetermined. V lost 2 bases to trimming and J lost 2 bases, with 10 bases between them. Germline V gives CDR1 MNHEY, CDR2 SVGEGT. The CDR3 has 15 residues. The CDR3 protein is CASSYDGGPYNEQFF. The DNA for the CDR3 is TGTGCCAGCAGTTACGACGGCGGTCCCTACAATGAGCAGTTCTTC.

Many counts were recorded for this clonotype. DNA for the CDR3: TGTGCCAGCAGTTACGACCCGAACACTGAAGCTTTCTTT. This translates into CASSYDPNTEAFF. V gene TRBV6-5 combines with J gene TRBJ1-1; D ambiguous. The CDR3 runs to 13 residues. V was shortened by 2 bases and J by 1 base, with 5 bases between the two germline ends. Per germline, CDR1 MNHEY and CDR2 SVGAGI.

This clonotype came up many times. The chain joins TRBV14 to TRBJ2-7; no firm D call. The germline gives CDR1 SGHDN, CDR2 FVKESK. Trimming removed 4 bases from V and 5 bases from J, with 9 bases in between. This CDR3 spans 12 amino acids. The CDR3 sequence is CASSRNRDEQYV. The CDR3 nucleotides read TGTGCCAGCAGCCGGAATAGGGACGAGCAGTACGTC.

This clonotype was found a few times. The V call is TRBV20-1, the J call TRBJ2-3; tentatively, D is TRBD2 (5 bases). The V gene's germline CDR1 is DFQATT and CDR2 SNEGSKA (reference sequence). Trimming stripped 0 bases from V and 4 bases from J, with 14 bases between. CDR3 length: 15 residues. CDR3 residues: CSARDSPRDSDTQYF. CDR3 nucleotides: TGCAGTGCTAGAGACAGTCCGAGGGATTCAGATACGCAGTATTTT.

This clonotype came up a few times. The chain uses TRBV29-1 and TRBJ2-3, with 8 nucleotides matching TRBD2. The CDR3 consists of 15 residues. J was trimmed by 3 bases and V by 7 bases; bases with no gene match: 12. Germline CDR1 is SQVTM and CDR2 is ANQGSEA. The CDR3: CSAIDGGGTTDTQYF. The CDR3 nucleotides read TGCAGCGCCATAGATGGCGGGGGGACTACAGATACGCAGTATTTT.

This clonotype occurred many times. V is TRBV25-1 and J is TRBJ2-1; 10 bases line up with TRBD1. Germline loops: CDR1 MGHDK, CDR2 SYGVNS. V lost 0 bases, J lost 6 bases, and 11 bases stayed unmatched. The CDR3 is 18 amino acids. The CDR3 is CASSEYFVGTGVPNEQFF. CDR3 DNA: TGTGCCAGCAGTGAATATTTTGTAGGGACAGGGGTCCCCAATGAGCAGTTCTTC.

This clonotype was seen more than once but under ten times. This sequence joins TRBV20-1 and TRBJ2-4; D call uncertain. The germline V and J ends were trimmed by 1 base and 3 bases, with 16 bases remaining between them. Germline loops: CDR1 DFQATT, CDR2 SNEGSKA (reference sequence). The CDR3 runs to 16 residues. CDR3 bases: TGCAGTGCTAGAGCGACCATCACTGCAGACAAAAACATTCAGTACTTC. Its protein is CSARATITADKNIQYF.

CDR3 nucleotides: TGTGCCACCAGTGATTTTCGACGGGACACCGGGGAGCTGTTTTTT. It translates to CATSDFRRDTGELFF. V is TRBV24-1 and J is TRBJ2-2; D gene ambiguous. The V gene's germline CDR1 is KGHDR and CDR2 SFDVKD. The length of the CDR3 is 15 residues. V was cut by 1 base and J by 3 bases, with 8 bases left in between.

This clonotype was counted only a few times. V and J are TRBV19 and TRBJ2-3, with 9 bases fitting TRBD1. This CDR3 has 14 amino acids. Germline lookup yields CDR1 LNHDA and CDR2 SQIVND (reference sequence). V lost 10 bases and J lost 3; bases outside the gene matches: 8. The CDR3 DNA sequence: TGTGCCACCGAACAGGGGGCCGGGACAGATACGCAGTATTTT. Protein: CATEQGAGTDTQYF.

This clonotype has a handful of counts. The chain is built from TRBV2 and TRBJ1-5; D is unresolved. Trimming cost V 2 bases and J 3 bases, with 17 bases left between them. This CDR3 spans 17 amino acids. Looked up from germline, CDR1 is SNHLY and CDR2 is FYNNEI. This chain's CDR3 is CASSEQVSAQFNQPQHF. The DNA for the CDR3 is TGTGCCAGCAGTGAACAAGTCAGCGCACAGTTCAATCAGCCCCAGCATTTT.

This clonotype was counted only a few times. The chain links TRBV28 to TRBJ2-3; no reliable D call. Germline V gene sequence: CDR1 MDHEN, CDR2 SYDVKM. The CDR3 consists of 16 residues. The V gene lost 6 bases and the J gene lost 0 bases, with 16 bases spanning the gap. The CDR3 is CASRPGPVSSTDTQYF. CDR3 sequence (DNA): TGTGCCAGCAGACCAGGACCGGTTTCTAGCACAGATACGCAGTATTTT. The variable domain in full, completed from reference TRBV28 and TRBJ2-3, reads DVKVTQSSRYLVKRTGEKVFLECVQDMDHENMFWYRQDPGLGLRLIYFSYDVKMKEKGDIPEGYSVSREKKERFSLILESASTNQTSMYLCASRPGPVSSTDTQYFGPGTRLTVL.

The gene calls are TRBV18 and TRBJ2-7; D is possibly TRBD1 (5 bases). The CDR3 runs to 14 residues. The V end lost 3 bases, the J end lost 3 bases, and 12 bases lay between the germline ends. Germline V gene data show CDR1 as KGHSH and CDR2 as LQKENI. Here the CDR3 DNA reads TGTGCCAGCTCACCGCCGACAGTGGACTACGAGCAGTACTTC. Translated, it gives CASSPPTVDYEQYF.

The chain's CDR3 is CSAWAPGNTIYF. The CDR3 DNA is TGCAGTGCTTGGGCCCCTGGAAACACCATATATTTT. This sequence joins TRBV20-1 and TRBJ1-3; no definite D call. V lost 5 bases and J lost 2, with 7 bases in between. Per the germline V gene, CDR1 is DFQATT and CDR2 is SNEGSKA (reference sequence). The CDR3 has 12 amino acids.

Many counts were recorded for this clonotype. This sequence joins TRBV28 and TRBJ2-2; D is unclear. The V end lost 5 bases, the J end lost 7 bases, and 8 bases lay between the germline ends. The V gene's germline CDR1 is MDHEN and CDR2 SYDVKM. The CDR3 length is 12 residues. CDR3 nucleotides: TGTGCCAGCAGTCCCCCGCACGGGGAGCTGTTTTTT. Protein sequence: CASSPPHGELFF.

V is TRBV7-8 and J is TRBJ2-7; the D gene is possibly TRBD2 (7 bases). Trimming stripped 2 bases from V and 3 bases from J, with 14 bases between. CDR1 is SGHVS, CDR2 FQNEAQ, per germline. The length of the CDR3 is 15 residues. CDR3 sequence (DNA): TGTGCCAGCAGCTTATCGGGGGGCAATAGCTACGAGCAGTACGTC. It translates to CASSLSGGNSYEQYV.

The chain joins TRBV29-1 to TRBJ1-3; no clear D. Germline-derived CDR1 and CDR2 are SQVTM and ANQGSEA. The CDR3 totals 12 residues. Trimming took off 4 bases at V and 4 bases at J, with 8 bases between the two ends. The chain's CDR3 is CSVVSDGNTIYF. The CDR3 DNA reads TGCAGCGTTGTGAGCGACGGAAACACCATATATTTT.